Sequencing of this TCR beta chain was carried out in a study of shared clonotypes between healthy human individuals. Study-wide findings and caveats: Donor clonotype sharing was expected to depend on sequencing depth. Compared with clonotypes that all four donors shared, non-shared clonotypes had lower generation probabilities.

Trimming took 5 bases from V and 5 from J, leaving 6 bases between them. CDR1 is GTSNPN, CDR2 SVGIG, per germline (reference sequence). The CDR3 spans 11 residues. An assay was performed, and its level was deep. Some clones are missing from TCRdb's copy, which holds only in-frame ones; the method was immunoSEQ multiplex PCR. The sample yields millions of clones, approximately 92% seen once. As regards this clone: The antigen remains unidentified.

The chain has TRBV30 and TRBJ2-2; the D is unclear. The specimen sequenced was naive CD4+ T cells sorted from blood. Subset defined: CD45RA+ positively selected. The sequence derives from a man aged 18 to 35 in good health. CDR3 residues: CAWVHTGELFF. In nucleotides, the CDR3 is TGTGCCTGGGTACATACCGGGGAGCTGTTTTTT.